The T cell receptor beta chain under discussion was sequenced for a study of cytomegalovirus exposure and HLA in healthy donors. Vbeta (60) and Jbeta (13) primers were used in the PCR. The data were produced by immunoSEQ multiplex PCR, yet TCRdb's version contains in-frame clones alone and is incomplete. Here the sample spans some 200,000 clones, roughly four fifths being singletons. Note on this clone: One end of the junction varies from germline; a read error may be responsible.

The CDR3 loop spans 14 amino acids. From germline, CDR1 is SGHAT and CDR2 FQNNGV. Sequencing input: PBMCs. The source of this sequence is a girl aged 2 to 10 in good health and CMV-seronegative. The J gene is TRBJ1-1, the V gene TRBV11-2; a weak D match, TRBD1 (5 bases). The CDR3 DNA follows: TGTGCCAGCAGCTTAGATCGGGGAGGGGCGGCCTCAGGGTTT. The encoded protein is CASSLDRGGAASGF. Based on the CDR3 plus reference TRBV11-2 and TRBJ1-1, the full variable domain is EAGVAQSPRYKIIEKRQSVAFWCNPISGHATLYWYQQILGQGPKLLIQFQNNGVVDDSQLPKDRFSAERLKGVDSTLKIQPAKLEDSAVYLCASSLDRGGAASGFGQGTRLTVV.